The clone carrying this TCR beta chain was recorded at least ten times. The time point here: newly diagnosed GD, antithyroid drugs for less than 3 months. RNA extracted from PBMCs served as the sequencing template. This CDR3 has 15 residues. The germline CDR1 and CDR2 sequences are SNHLY and FYNNEI. The junction had 4 bases not matched to a gene; V was cut back by 4 bases and J by 2 bases. This record belongs to a study of regulatory T cells in long-lasting Graves disease. Whole-study context: Newly diagnosed Graves' patients had under 3 months of antithyroid drugs.

Both iRepertoire HTBI primers and Arm-PCR of CDR3 regions were used to build the TCR beta libraries. TCRdb reprocessed the multiplex PCR reads with MiXCR, giving one entry per CDR3 protein. The top ten hold about 39% of the sample, which has about 300,000 distinct CDR3 sequences, under 20% seen once. This TCR was sampled from a female donor with Graves disease. The sequences come from peripheral blood mononuclear cells (PBMCs), collected at new diagnosis, from a patient treated with antithyroid drugs. The chain has TRBV2 and TRBJ1-5, with TRBD1 identical over 8 bases. The CDR3 DNA reads as TGTGCCAGCAGTGGCAGGGGGCTAGGCAATCAGCCCCAGCATTTT. Amino acids: CASSGRGLGNQPQHF.